The clone carrying this TCR beta chain was counted between two and nine times. TCRdb independently ran MiXCR on the 5' RACE reads; one entry per CDR3 protein. The sample yields roughly 52,000 distinct CDR3 sequences, about a sixth seen once. The V end was cut by 1 base, the J end by 11 bases, with 14 bases between. This CDR3 is 13 amino acids long. Germline V lookup: CDR1 ENHRY, CDR2 SYGVKD. Input material: naive CD4+ T cells sorted from blood. The subset denotes: naive CD4+ T cells, CD4+CD45RA+CD25-. The chain recombines TRBV10-3 with TRBJ1-1; D not certain. This receptor was identified in a female donor with breast cancer. Here the CDR3 reads CAISEWIGSRAFF. The CDR3 DNA sequence: TGTGCCATCAGTGAGTGGATTGGCTCTAGGGCTTTCTTT.